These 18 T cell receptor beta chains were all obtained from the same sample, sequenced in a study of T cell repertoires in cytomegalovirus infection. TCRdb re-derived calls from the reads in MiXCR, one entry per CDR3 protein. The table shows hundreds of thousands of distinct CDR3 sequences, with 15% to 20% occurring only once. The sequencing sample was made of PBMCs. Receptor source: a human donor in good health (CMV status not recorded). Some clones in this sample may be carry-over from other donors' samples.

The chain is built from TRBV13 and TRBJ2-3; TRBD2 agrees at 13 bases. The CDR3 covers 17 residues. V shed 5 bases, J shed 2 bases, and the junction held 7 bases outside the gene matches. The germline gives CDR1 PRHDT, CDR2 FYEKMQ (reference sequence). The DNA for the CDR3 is TGTGCCAGCAGCCCGGGACTAGCGGGGTACTACACAGATACGCAGTATTTT. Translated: CASSPGLAGYYTDTQYF.

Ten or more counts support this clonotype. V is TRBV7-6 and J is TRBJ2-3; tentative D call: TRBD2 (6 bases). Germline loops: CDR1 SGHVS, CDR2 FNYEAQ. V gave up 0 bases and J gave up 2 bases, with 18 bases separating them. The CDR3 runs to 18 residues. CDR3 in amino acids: CASSLAPRRGTLTDTQYF. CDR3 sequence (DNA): TGTGCCAGCAGCTTAGCGCCCAGGCGCGGGACGCTCACAGATACGCAGTATTTT.

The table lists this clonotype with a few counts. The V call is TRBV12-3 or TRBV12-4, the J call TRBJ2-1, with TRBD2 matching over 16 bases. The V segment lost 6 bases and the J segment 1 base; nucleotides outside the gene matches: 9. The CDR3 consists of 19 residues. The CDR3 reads CASSLGLAGGPGSYNEQFF. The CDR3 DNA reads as TGTGCCAGCAGCCTGGGACTAGCGGGGGGGCCGGGATCCTACAATGAGCAGTTCTTC.

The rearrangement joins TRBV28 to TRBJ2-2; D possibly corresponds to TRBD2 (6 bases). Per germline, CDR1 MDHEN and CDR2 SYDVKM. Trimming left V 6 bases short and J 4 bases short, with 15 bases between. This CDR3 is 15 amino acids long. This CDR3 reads CASRGGGLGTGELFF. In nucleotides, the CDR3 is TGTGCCAGCAGGGGTGGAGGGTTGGGCACCGGGGAGCTGTTTTTT.

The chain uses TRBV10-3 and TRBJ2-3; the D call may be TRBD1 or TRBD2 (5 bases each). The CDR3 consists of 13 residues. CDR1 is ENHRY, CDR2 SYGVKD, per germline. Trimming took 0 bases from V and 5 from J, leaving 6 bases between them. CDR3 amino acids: CAISESGEDTQYF. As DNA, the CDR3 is TGTGCCATCAGTGAGTCGGGGGAAGATACGCAGTATTTT.

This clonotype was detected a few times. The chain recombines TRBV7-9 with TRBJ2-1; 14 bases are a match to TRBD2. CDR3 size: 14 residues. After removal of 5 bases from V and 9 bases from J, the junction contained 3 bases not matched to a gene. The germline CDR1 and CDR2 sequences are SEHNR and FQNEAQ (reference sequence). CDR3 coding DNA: TGTGCCAGCAGCCGACTAGCGGGGGGGGGTGAGCAGTTCTTC. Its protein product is CASSRLAGGGEQFF.

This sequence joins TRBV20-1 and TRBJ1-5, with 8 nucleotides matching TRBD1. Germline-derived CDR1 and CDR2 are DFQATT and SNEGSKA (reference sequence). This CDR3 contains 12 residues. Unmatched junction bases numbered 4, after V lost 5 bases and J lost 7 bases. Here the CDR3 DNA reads TGCAGTGCTTCAGGGGGCGGACAGCCCCAGCATTTT. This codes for CSASGGGQPQHF.

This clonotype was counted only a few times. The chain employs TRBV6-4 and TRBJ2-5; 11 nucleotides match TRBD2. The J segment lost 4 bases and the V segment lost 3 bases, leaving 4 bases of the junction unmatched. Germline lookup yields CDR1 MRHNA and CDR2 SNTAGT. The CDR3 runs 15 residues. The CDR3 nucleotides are TGTGCCAGCAGTGAGGGACTAGCGGTGGGAGAGACCCAGTACTTC. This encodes CASSEGLAVGETQYF.

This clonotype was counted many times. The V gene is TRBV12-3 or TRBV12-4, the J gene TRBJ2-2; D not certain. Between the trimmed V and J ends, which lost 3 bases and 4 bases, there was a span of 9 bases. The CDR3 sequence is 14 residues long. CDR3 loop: CASSFGLSTGELFF. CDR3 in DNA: TGTGCCAGCAGTTTTGGGTTATCCACCGGGGAGCTGTTTTTT.

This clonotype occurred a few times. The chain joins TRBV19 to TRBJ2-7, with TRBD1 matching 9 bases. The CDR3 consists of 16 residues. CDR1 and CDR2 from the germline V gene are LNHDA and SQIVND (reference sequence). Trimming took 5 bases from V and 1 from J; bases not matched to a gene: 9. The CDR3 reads CASSPGTGQPSYEQYF. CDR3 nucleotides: TGTGCCAGTAGTCCCGGGACAGGGCAACCTTCCTACGAGCAGTACTTC.

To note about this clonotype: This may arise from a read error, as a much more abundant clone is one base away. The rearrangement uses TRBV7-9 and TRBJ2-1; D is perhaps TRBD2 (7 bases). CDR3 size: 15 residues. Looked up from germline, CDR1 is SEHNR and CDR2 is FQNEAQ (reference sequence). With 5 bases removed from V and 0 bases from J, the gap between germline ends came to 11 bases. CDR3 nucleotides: TGTGCCAGCAGCCAAGGGGGGGCCTCCTACAATGAGCAGTTCTTC. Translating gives CASSQGGASYNEQFF.

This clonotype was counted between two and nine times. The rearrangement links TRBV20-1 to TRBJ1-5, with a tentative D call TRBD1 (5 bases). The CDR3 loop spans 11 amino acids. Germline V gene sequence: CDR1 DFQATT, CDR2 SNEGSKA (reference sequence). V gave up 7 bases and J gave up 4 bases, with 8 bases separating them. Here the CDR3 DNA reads TGCAGTGGGGGGGTTAATCAGCCCCAGCATTTT. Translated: CSGGVNQPQHF.

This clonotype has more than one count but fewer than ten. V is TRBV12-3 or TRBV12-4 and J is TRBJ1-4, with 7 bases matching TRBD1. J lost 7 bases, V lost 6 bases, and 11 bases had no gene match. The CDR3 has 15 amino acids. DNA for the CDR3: TGTGCCAGCAGCCCCGGGAGACAGGGTGGTGAAAAACTGTTTTTT. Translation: CASSPGRQGGEKLFF.

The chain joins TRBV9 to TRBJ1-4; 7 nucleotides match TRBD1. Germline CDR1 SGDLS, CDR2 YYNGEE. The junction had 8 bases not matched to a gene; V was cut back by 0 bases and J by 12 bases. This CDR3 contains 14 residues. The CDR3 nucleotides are TGTGCCAGCAGCGTAGAGGGGGCCCCTCGGGAACTGTTTTTT. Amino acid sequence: CASSVEGAPRELFF.

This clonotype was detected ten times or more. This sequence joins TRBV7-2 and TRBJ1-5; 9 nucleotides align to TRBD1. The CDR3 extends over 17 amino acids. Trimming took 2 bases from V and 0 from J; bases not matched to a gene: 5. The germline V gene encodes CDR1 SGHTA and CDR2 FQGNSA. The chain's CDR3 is CASSLSGTGTSNQPQHF. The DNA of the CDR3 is TGTGCCAGCAGCTTATCCGGGACAGGGACTAGCAATCAGCCCCAGCATTTT.

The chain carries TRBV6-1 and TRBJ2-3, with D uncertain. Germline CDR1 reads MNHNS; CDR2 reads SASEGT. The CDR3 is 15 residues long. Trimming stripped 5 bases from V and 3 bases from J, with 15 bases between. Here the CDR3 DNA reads TGTGCCAGCAGTTCTAGGGTTCCTTGGACAGATACGCAGTATTTT. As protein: CASSSRVPWTDTQYF.

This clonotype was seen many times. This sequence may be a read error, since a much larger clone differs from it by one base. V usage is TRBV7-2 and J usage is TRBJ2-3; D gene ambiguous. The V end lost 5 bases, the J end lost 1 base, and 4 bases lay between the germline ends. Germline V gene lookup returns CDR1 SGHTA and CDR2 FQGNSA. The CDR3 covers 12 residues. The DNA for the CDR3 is TGTGCCAGCAGCCGTCGCACAGATACGCAGTATTTT. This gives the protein CASSRRTDTQYF.

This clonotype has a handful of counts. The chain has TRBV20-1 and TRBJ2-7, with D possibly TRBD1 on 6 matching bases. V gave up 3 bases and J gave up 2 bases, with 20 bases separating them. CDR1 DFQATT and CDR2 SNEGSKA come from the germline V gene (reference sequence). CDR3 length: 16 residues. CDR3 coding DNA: TGCAGTGCTAGTCGTCCAGGGGCCACGACTACCTACGAGCAGTACTTC. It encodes CSASRPGATTTYEQYF.